This record looks at one TCR beta chain sequence and its context. The target antigen is unknown. This specimen comes from a study of T-cell memory formation after mild COVID-19. Study findings and constraints: Pre-infection memory already had some responding clones, implying cross-reactive memory joined. Contracting CD4+ clones lay largely in CM and EM, with CD8+ ones residing in EMRA.

TCRdb ran MiXCR on the 5' RACE reads and lists one entry per CDR3 protein. The sample carries around 420,000 distinct CDR3 sequences, approximately 24% recorded once. CDR1 SGHNT and CDR2 YYREEE come from the germline V gene (reference sequence). This CDR3 has 15 residues. The ends were cut back, 4 bases at V and 3 bases at J, with 16 bases in the middle. The source of this sequence is an adult woman who had mild COVID-19 (a few samples of this study predate the infection). Cell type and time point are not known. The sequencing sample was made of PBMCs or a T cell subset sorted from them (not recorded which). The J gene is TRBJ1-2, the V gene TRBV5-4; D perhaps matches TRBD1 (6 bases). The CDR3 sequence is CASSPGGFGDYGYTF. Written as DNA, the CDR3 is TGTGCCAGCAGCCCGGGGGGCTTTGGGGACTATGGCTACACCTTC.